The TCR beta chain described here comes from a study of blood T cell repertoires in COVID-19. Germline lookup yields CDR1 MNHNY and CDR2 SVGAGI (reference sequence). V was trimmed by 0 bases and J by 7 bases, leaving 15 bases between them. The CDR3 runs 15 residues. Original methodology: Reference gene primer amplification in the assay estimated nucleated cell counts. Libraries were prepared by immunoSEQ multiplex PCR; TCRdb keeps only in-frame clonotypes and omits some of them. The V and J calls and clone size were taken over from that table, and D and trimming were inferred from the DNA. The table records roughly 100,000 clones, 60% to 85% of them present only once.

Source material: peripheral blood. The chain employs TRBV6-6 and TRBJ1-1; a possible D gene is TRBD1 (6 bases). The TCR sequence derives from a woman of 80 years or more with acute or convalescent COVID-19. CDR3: CASSYSPYRAVEAFF. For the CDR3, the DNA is TGTGCCAGCAGTTACTCGCCGTACAGGGCGGTTGAAGCTTTCTTT.